This entry lists 26 T cell receptor beta chains sequenced from one sample in a study of OX40 agonist ivuxolimab in advanced cancers. TCRdb keeps only in-frame clones here, not all; method: immunoSEQ multiplex PCR. The data show tens of thousands of clones, approximately 93% seen once. The material was CD4+ or CD8+ T cells sorted from blood, obtained in a trial of the OX40 agonist ivuxolimab. Receptors originate from an adult with an advanced solid tumor such as melanoma, head and neck, liver or kidney cancer.

The rearrangement links TRBV4-3 to TRBJ2-3; the D is unclear. The CDR3 length is 12 residues. V was trimmed by 6 bases and J by 1 base, leaving 5 bases between them. Germline CDR1 reads LGHNA; CDR2 reads YSLEER. The CDR3 is CASSRGTDTQYF. The CDR3 DNA reads as TGCGCCAGCAGTAGGGGCACAGATACGCAGTATTTT.

CDR3 DNA: TGTGCCAGCAGCACGGGACAGGGAAGCACTGAAGCTTTCTTT. This codes for CASSTGQGSTEAFF. This chain uses TRBV7-3 with TRBJ1-1, with 9 bases fitting TRBD1. This CDR3 has 14 amino acids. Trimming took 5 bases from V and 4 from J; bases not matched to a gene: 5. The germline V gene has CDR1 SGHTA and CDR2 FQGTGA.

The chain joins TRBV11-2 to TRBJ2-7; TRBD2 matches 11 bases. Germline V gene sequence: CDR1 SGHAT, CDR2 FQNNGV. Trimming cost V 3 bases and J 3 bases; bases outside gene matches: 4. The CDR3 is 15 residues long. Written as DNA, the CDR3 is TGTGCCAGCAGCTTGGAGGGACTAGCGGTCTACGAGCAGTACTTC. Translation gives CASSLEGLAVYEQYF. Combining the CDR3 with reference TRBV11-2 and TRBJ2-7 gives the whole variable domain EAGVAQSPRYKIIEKRQSVAFWCNPISGHATLYWYQQILGQGPKLLIQFQNNGVVDDSQLPKDRFSAERLKGVDSTLKIQPAKLEDSAVYLCASSLEGLAVYEQYFGPGTRLTVT.

This sequence joins TRBV7-9 and TRBJ1-4, with 7 bases lining up with TRBD1. The germline V gene has CDR1 SEHNR and CDR2 FQNEAQ (reference sequence). This CDR3 region has 15 residues. The J segment lost 6 bases and the V segment lost 5 bases, leaving 9 bases of the junction unmatched. The CDR3 is CASSPQGLNDEKLFF. The CDR3 DNA sequence: TGTGCCAGCAGCCCACAGGGGTTAAATGATGAAAAACTGTTTTTT.

The chain has TRBV29-1 and TRBJ1-2, with unresolved D. Germline CDR1 and CDR2: SQVTM and ANQGSEA. Trimming left V 5 bases short and J 4 bases short, with 8 bases between. This CDR3 has 11 residues. The DNA for the CDR3 is TGCAGCGTTACAGAGATCTATGGCTACACCTTC. Protein product: CSVTEIYGYTF.

V usage is TRBV28 and J usage is TRBJ1-5; perhaps TRBD1 as D (6 bases). Germline V gives CDR1 MDHEN, CDR2 SYDVKM. The V end was cut by 6 bases, the J end by 6 bases, with 18 bases between. The CDR3 loop spans 15 amino acids. CDR3 protein: CASRPQGRARQPQHF. The CDR3 DNA reads TGTGCCAGCAGACCCCAGGGGCGGGCGCGTCAGCCCCAGCATTTT.

The rearrangement joins TRBV9 to TRBJ2-1; TRBD2 agrees at 8 bases. V gave up 4 bases and J gave up 14 bases; unmatched junction bases: 8. The CDR3 spans 12 residues. Germline lookup yields CDR1 SGDLS and CDR2 YYNGEE. CDR3 DNA sequence: TGTGCCAGCAGCCCCGGGGGGGGAAAAGAGTTCTTC. Its protein product is CASSPGGGKEFF.

The chain employs TRBV27 and TRBJ2-2; the match to TRBD2 covers 7 bases. With 2 bases clipped from V and 4 bases from J, the junction kept 4 bases outside the gene matches. This CDR3 comprises 15 residues. Germline lookup yields CDR1 MNHEY and CDR2 SMNVEV (reference sequence). The CDR3 DNA sequence: TGTGCCAGCAGTTTAGCGGGAGCCCTCACCGGGGAGCTGTTTTTT. It encodes CASSLAGALTGELFF.

The chain recombines TRBV9 with TRBJ2-1, with D perhaps TRBD2 (6 bases). The germline gives CDR1 SGDLS, CDR2 YYNGEE. Trimming removed 7 bases at V and 6 bases at J, with 20 bases between. The CDR3 runs 15 residues. The CDR3 DNA reads as TGTGCCAGCGATGGGGGGAGCTGGAGACCCAATGAGCAGTTCTTC. Its translation: CASDGGSWRPNEQFF.

The chain is built from TRBV11-2 and TRBJ2-3; TRBD2 matches at 8 bases. The V segment lost 0 bases and the J segment 0 bases; nucleotides outside the gene matches: 8. The germline CDR1 and CDR2 sequences are SGHAT and FQNNGV. This CDR3 region has 18 residues. The CDR3 spells CASSLELAERHSTDTQYF. The CDR3 DNA sequence: TGTGCCAGCAGCTTAGAACTAGCGGAACGCCATAGCACAGATACGCAGTATTTT.

V gene TRBV11-3 combines with J gene TRBJ2-4; 7 bases line up with TRBD1. The CDR3 runs 16 residues. In germline, CDR1 is SGHNT, CDR2 YENEEA. Germline trimming cut 3 bases from V and 4 bases from J; bases unmatched to any gene: 9. This CDR3 reads CASSFRQGGWKNIQYF. The CDR3 bases are TGTGCCAGCAGCTTCAGACAGGGCGGTTGGAAAAACATTCAGTACTTC. Full variable domain (missing parts from reference TRBV11-3 and TRBJ2-4): EAGVVQSPRYKIIEKKQPVAFWCNPISGHNTLYWYLQNLGQGPELLIRYENEEAVDDSQLPKDRFSAERLKGVDSTLKIQPAELGDSAVYLCASSFRQGGWKNIQYFGAGTRLSVL.

V is TRBV19 and J is TRBJ1-1; D call uncertain. Germline CDR1 LNHDA, CDR2 SQIVND (reference sequence). Trimming pared 1 base from V and 0 bases from J, leaving 6 bases between. There are 14 residues in the CDR3. CDR3 residues: CASSIGNMNTEAFF. The DNA of the CDR3 is TGTGCCAGTAGTATAGGTAACATGAACACTGAAGCTTTCTTT. Together with reference TRBV19 and TRBJ1-1, the CDR3 gives the full variable domain: DGGITQSPKYLFRKEGQNVTLSCEQNLNHDAMYWYRQDPGQGLRLIYYSQIVNDFQKGDIAEGYSVSREKKESFPLTVTSAQKNPTAFYLCASSIGNMNTEAFFGQGTRLTVV.

The chain's CDR3 is CASLRGNTEAFF. As DNA, the CDR3 is TGTGCCAGTTTAAGGGGGAACACTGAAGCTTTCTTT. The chain carries TRBV7-9 and TRBJ1-1; D is perhaps TRBD1 (5 bases). V was cut by 9 bases and J by 1 base, with 9 bases left in between. The CDR3 is 12 amino acids. Germline CDR1 and CDR2: SEHNR and FQNEAQ (reference sequence).

The rearrangement links TRBV4-3 to TRBJ2-7, with no clear D. The CDR3 consists of 13 residues. Per germline, CDR1 LGHNA and CDR2 YSLEER. V lost 4 bases to trimming and J lost 4 bases, with 11 bases between them. CDR3 loop: CASSPVVGYEQYF. CDR3 DNA sequence: TGCGCCAGCAGCCCCGTGGTAGGGTACGAGCAGTACTTC.

J is TRBJ2-1 and V is TRBV5-4; D remains unclear. Trimming removed 3 bases from V and 5 bases from J, with 6 bases in between. The CDR3 spans 12 residues. Germline CDR1 SGHNT, CDR2 YYREEE (reference sequence). CDR3 sequence: CASSSTDNEQFF. The CDR3 DNA is TGTGCCAGCAGCTCCACGGACAATGAGCAGTTCTTC.

This chain uses TRBV5-1 with TRBJ2-3; D could derive from TRBD1 or TRBD2 (5 bases each). Trimming left V 3 bases short and J 6 bases short, with 26 bases between. Germline V CDR1 and CDR2: SGHRS, YFSETQ. The CDR3 is 18 residues long. The CDR3 DNA follows: TGCGCCAGCAGCTCGGGACCAGGCAGTCCTTCCGGGGCCGATACGCAGTATTTT. It translates to CASSSGPGSPSGADTQYF. Combining the CDR3 with reference TRBV5-1 and TRBJ2-3 gives the whole variable domain KAGVTQTPRYLIKTRGQQVTLSCSPISGHRSVSWYQQTPGQGLQFLFEYFSETQRNKGNFPGRFSGRQFSNSRSEMNVSTLELGDSALYLCASSSGPGSPSGADTQYFGPGTRLTVL.

The chain employs TRBV10-2 and TRBJ1-5, with D possibly matching TRBD1 (5 bases). The CDR3 runs to 15 residues. The V gene lost 6 bases and the J gene lost 0 bases, with 12 bases spanning the gap. The germline gives CDR1 WSHSY, CDR2 SAAADI. The CDR3 loop reads CASRKKTDSNQPQHF. The CDR3 coding sequence is TGCGCCAGCAGAAAAAAGACAGATAGCAATCAGCCCCAGCATTTT.

The V call is TRBV25-1, the J call TRBJ1-2; 7 nucleotides match TRBD1. This CDR3 is 15 amino acids long. Germline CDR1 and CDR2: MGHDK and SYGVNS. With V trimmed by 4 bases and J by 2 bases, 7 bases remained unmatched. Written as DNA, the CDR3 is TGTGCCAGCAGTGGAAGACAGGGACGAAACTATGGCTACACCTTC. This translates into CASSGRQGRNYGYTF.

V is TRBV5-6 and J is TRBJ2-3; TRBD2 is a possible D gene (6 bases). V gave up 2 bases and J gave up 4 bases, with 17 bases separating them. CDR3 size: 16 residues. CDR1 is SGHDT and CDR2 is YYEEEE in the germline V gene. The CDR3, as DNA: TGTGCCAGCAGCTTTGCGACTAGGGTTAGCGCAGATACGCAGTATTTT. Translated, it gives CASSFATRVSADTQYF.

The chain has TRBV7-9 and TRBJ2-2, with D perhaps given as TRBD1 or TRBD2 (5 bases each). CDR1 is SEHNR, CDR2 FQNEAQ, per germline (reference sequence). This CDR3 region has 10 residues. With 5 bases removed from V and 15 bases from J, the gap between germline ends came to 10 bases. The CDR3 sequence is CASSPGTVFF. CDR3 DNA sequence: TGTGCCAGCAGCCCCGGGACGGTGTTTTTT.

The V gene is TRBV6-1, the J gene TRBJ2-3, with TRBD1 matching over 8 bases. The ends lost 0 bases at V and 4 bases at J; junction bases unmatched: 6. This CDR3 comprises 16 residues. Per germline, CDR1 MNHNS and CDR2 SASEGT. The DNA for the CDR3 is TGTGCCAGCAGTGAAGCGGAGGCAGGGGGCTCAGATACGCAGTATTTT. Translation: CASSEAEAGGSDTQYF.

The CDR3 nucleotides read TGTGCCAGCAGTTTACCGGACAGAACCAACACCGGGGAGCTGTTTTTT. Its translation is CASSLPDRTNTGELFF. J is TRBJ2-2 and V is TRBV28, with D possibly being TRBD1 (6 bases). CDR1 is MDHEN, CDR2 SYDVKM, per germline. The CDR3 has 16 amino acids. V dropped 2 bases and J dropped 2 bases, with 12 bases sitting between them.

The chain has TRBV27 and TRBJ2-7; D is undetermined. CDR1 and CDR2 (germline): MNHEY, SMNVEV (reference sequence). V lost 7 bases and J lost 4, with 35 bases in between. This CDR3 comprises 20 residues. The CDR3 nucleotides read TGTGCCAGCACCCCACCTCTACCTCGCCAGGAGCAATCCTCTTATTACGAGCAGTACTTC. This translates into CASTPPLPRQEQSSYYEQYF.

The rearrangement uses TRBV15 and TRBJ2-3; TRBD2 agrees at 9 bases. CDR1 and CDR2 (germline): LNHNV, YYDKDF (reference sequence). There are 14 residues in the CDR3. Trimming took 4 bases from V and 4 from J; bases not matched to a gene: 3. The CDR3, as DNA: TGTGCCACCAGCACCAGCGGGAGGCCAGATACGCAGTATTTT. This translates into CATSTSGRPDTQYF. Looking up the rest from reference TRBV15 and TRBJ2-3 gives the full variable domain: DAMVIQNPRYQVTQFGKPVTLSCSQTLNHNVMYWYQQKSSQAPKLLFHYYDKDFNNEADTPDNFQSRRPNTSFCFLDIRSPGLGDTAMYLCATSTSGRPDTQYFGPGTRLTVL.

Comments on this clone: The junction departs from the called germline gene at one end, perhaps through a read error. The chain couples TRBV5-8 to TRBJ2-5; D not certain. Germline CDR1 is SGHTS and CDR2 is YDEGEE. This CDR3 has 14 amino acids. The CDR3 loop reads CASTLGQLQETQYF. In DNA, the CDR3 is TGTGCCAGCACCTTGGGCCAGTTACAAGAGACCCAGTACTTC.

The chain is built from TRBV19 and TRBJ1-3; maybe TRBD1 (6 bases). The V gene lost 2 bases and the J gene lost 2 bases, with 16 bases spanning the gap. The CDR3 loop spans 17 amino acids. From germline, CDR1 is LNHDA and CDR2 SQIVND (reference sequence). CDR3 loop: CASSISLRTETGNTIYF. The DNA of the CDR3 is TGTGCCAGTAGTATATCTCTCCGGACAGAAACTGGAAACACCATATATTTT.